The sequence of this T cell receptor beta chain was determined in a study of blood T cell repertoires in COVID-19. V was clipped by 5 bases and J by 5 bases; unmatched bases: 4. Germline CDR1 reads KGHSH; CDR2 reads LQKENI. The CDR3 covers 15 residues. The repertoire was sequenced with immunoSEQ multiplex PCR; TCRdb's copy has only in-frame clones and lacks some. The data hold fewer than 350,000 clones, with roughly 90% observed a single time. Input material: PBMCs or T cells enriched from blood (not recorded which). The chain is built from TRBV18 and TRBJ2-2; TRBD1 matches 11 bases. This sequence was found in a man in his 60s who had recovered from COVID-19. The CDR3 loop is CASSRTGGETGELFF. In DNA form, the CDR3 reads TGTGCCAGCTCAAGGACAGGGGGCGAGACCGGGGAGCTGTTTTTT.